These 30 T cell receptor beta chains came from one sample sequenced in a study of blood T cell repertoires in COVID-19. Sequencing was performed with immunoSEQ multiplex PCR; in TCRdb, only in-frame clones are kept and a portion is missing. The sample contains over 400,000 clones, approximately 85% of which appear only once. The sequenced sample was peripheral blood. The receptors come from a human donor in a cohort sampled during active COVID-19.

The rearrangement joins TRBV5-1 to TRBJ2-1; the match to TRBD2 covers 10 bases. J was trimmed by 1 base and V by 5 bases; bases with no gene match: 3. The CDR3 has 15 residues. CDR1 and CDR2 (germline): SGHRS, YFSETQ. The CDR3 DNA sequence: TGCGCCAGCAGGGATAGCGGGGGGTCCTACAATGAGCAGTTCTTC. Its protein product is CASRDSGGSYNEQFF.

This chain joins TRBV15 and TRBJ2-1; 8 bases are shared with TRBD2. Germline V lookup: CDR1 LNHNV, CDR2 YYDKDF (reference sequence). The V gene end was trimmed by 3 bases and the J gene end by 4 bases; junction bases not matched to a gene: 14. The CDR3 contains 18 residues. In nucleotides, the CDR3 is TGTGCCACCAGCAGGGATCCCCTAGGTAGCGGGATATACAATGAGCAGTTCTTC. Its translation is CATSRDPLGSGIYNEQFF.

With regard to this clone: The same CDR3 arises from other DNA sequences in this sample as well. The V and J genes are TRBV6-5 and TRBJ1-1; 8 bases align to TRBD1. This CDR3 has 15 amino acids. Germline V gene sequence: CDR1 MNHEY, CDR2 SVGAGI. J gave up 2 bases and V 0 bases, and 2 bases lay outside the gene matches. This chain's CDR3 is CASSYSGQVNTEAFF. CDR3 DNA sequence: TGTGCCAGCAGTTACTCGGGACAGGTCAACACTGAAGCTTTCTTT.

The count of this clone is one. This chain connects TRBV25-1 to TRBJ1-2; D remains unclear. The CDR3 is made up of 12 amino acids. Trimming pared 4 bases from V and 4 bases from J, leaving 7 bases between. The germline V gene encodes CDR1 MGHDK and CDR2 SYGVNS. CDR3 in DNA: TGTGCCAGCAGTGTTATCGGCTATGGCTACACCTTC. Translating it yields CASSVIGYGYTF.

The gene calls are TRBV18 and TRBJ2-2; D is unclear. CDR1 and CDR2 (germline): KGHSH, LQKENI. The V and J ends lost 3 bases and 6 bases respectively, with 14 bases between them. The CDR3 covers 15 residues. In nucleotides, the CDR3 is TGTGCCAGCTCACCCCAAAGTCATTCGGCCGGGGAGCTGTTTTTT. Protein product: CASSPQSHSAGELFF.

The DNA for the CDR3 is TGTGCCAGCAGGACGGAGAACGTTGAGACCCAGTACTTC. It codes for CASRTENVETQYF. The chain links TRBV7-9 to TRBJ2-5, with unresolved D. The CDR3 length is 13 residues. The germline V gene encodes CDR1 SEHNR and CDR2 FQNEAQ (reference sequence). The V end was cut by 6 bases, the J end by 5 bases, with 13 bases between.

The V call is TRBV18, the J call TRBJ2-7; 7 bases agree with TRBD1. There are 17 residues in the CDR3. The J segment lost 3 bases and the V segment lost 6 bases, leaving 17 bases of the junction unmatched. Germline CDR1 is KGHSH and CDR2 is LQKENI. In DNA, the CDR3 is TGTGCCAGCTCGCCGACCTTATTAGGGGACAGACTCTACGAGCAGTACTTC. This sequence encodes CASSPTLLGDRLYEQYF.

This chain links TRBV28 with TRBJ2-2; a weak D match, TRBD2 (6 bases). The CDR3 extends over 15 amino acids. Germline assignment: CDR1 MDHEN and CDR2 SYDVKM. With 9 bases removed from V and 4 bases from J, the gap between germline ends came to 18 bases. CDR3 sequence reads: CASHNRDFRTGELFF. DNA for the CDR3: TGTGCCAGTCATAACCGGGACTTTCGCACCGGGGAGCTGTTTTTT.

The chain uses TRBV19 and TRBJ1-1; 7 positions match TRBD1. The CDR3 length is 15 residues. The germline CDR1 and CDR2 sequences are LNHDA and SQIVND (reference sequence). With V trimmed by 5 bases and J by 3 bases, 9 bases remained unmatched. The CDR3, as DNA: TGTGCCAGTAGTTCGCGACAGGGCGGGTACACTGAAGCTTTCTTT. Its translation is CASSSRQGGYTEAFF.

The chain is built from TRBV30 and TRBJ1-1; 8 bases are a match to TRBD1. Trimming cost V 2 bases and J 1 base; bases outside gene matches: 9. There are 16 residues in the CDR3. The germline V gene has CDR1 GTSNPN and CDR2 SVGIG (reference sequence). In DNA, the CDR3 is TGTGCCTGGAGTCCTGGACAGGGCCTAACGAACACTGAAGCTTTCTTT. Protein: CAWSPGQGLTNTEAFF.

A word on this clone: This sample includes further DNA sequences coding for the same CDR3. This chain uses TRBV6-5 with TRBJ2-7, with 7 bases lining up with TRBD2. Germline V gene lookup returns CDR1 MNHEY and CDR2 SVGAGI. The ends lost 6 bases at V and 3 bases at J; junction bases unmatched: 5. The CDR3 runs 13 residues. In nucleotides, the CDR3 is TGTGCCAGCAGGGATAGCGGGCTCTACGAGCAGTACTTC. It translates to CASRDSGLYEQYF.

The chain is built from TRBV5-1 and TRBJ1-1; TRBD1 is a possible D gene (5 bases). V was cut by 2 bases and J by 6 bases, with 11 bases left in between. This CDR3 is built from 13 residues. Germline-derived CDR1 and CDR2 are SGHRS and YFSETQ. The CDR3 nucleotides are TGCGCCAGCAGCTTTCAGGGAAGCGCTGAAGCTTTCTTT. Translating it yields CASSFQGSAEAFF.

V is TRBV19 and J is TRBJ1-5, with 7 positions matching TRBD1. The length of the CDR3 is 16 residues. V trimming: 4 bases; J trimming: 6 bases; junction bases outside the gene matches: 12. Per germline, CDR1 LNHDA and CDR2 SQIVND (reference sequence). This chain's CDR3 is CASSTYLGQVGQPQHF. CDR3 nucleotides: TGTGCCAGTAGTACTTACCTCGGACAGGTTGGTCAGCCCCAGCATTTT.

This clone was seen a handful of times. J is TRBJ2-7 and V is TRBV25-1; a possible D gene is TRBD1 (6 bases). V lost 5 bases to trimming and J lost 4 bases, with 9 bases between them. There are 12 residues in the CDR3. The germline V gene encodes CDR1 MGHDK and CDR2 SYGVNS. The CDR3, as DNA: TGTGCCAGCAGTCCTACAGGGTACGAGCAGTACTTC. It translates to CASSPTGYEQYF.

CDR3 loop: CASSIDLLAGVSGEQFF. CDR3 bases: TGTGCCAGTAGTATCGATCTACTAGCGGGAGTATCAGGTGAGCAGTTCTTC. The V call is TRBV19, the J call TRBJ2-1; 11 bases line up with TRBD2. J lost 9 bases, V lost 3 bases, and 13 bases had no gene match. CDR1 is LNHDA and CDR2 is SQIVND in the germline V gene (reference sequence). This CDR3 is built from 17 residues.

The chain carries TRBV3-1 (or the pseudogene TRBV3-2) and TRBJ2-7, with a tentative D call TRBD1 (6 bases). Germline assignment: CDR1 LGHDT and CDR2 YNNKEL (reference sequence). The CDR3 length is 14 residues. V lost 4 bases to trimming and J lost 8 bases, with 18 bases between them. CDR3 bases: TGTGCCAGCAGCCTCCCCGGACAGTTGATTAAGCAGTACTTC. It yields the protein CASSLPGQLIKQYF.

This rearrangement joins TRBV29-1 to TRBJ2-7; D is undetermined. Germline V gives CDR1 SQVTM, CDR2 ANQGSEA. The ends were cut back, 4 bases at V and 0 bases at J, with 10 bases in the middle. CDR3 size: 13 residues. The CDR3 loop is CSVGLRYSYEQYF. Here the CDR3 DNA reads TGCAGCGTTGGATTGAGGTACTCCTACGAGCAGTACTTC.

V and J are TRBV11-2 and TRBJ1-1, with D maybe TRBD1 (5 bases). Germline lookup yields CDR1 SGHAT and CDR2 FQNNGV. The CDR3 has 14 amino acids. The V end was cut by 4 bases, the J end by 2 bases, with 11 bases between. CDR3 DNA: TGTGCCAGCAGCTGGGGGGAGGTTAACACTGAAGCTTTCTTT. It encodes CASSWGEVNTEAFF.

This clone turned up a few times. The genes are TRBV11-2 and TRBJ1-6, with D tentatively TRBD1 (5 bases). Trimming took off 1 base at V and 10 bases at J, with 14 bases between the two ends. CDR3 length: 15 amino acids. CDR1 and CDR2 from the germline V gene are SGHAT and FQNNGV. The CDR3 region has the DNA TGTGCCAGCAGCTTAGTCCGGGTTCCAGGGTCACCCCTCCACTTT. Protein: CASSLVRVPGSPLHF.

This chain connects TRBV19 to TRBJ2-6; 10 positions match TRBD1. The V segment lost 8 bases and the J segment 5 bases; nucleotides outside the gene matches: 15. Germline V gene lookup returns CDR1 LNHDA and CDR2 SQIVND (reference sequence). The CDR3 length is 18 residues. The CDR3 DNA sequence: TGTGCCAGTGTCGGGACAGGGGAGTATTCTACCTGGGCCAACGTCCTGACTTTC. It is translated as CASVGTGEYSTWANVLTF.

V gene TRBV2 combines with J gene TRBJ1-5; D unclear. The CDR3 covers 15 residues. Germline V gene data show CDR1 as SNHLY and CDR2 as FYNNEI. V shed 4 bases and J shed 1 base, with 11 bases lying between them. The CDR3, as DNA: TGTGCCAGCAGTGTATCTAGAGGCAGCAATCAGCCCCAGCATTTT. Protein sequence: CASSVSRGSNQPQHF.

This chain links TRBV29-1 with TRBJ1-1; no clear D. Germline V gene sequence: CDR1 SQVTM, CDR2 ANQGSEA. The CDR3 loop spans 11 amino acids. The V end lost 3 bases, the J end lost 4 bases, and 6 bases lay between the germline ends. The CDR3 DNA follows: TGCAGCGTTGAGCCGGTCACTGAAGCTTTCTTT. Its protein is CSVEPVTEAFF.

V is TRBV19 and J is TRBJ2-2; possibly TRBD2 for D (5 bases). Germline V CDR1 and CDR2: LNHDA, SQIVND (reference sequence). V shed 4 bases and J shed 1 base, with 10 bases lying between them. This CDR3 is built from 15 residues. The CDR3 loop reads CASSTYGGNTGELFF. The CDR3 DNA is TGTGCCAGTAGTACCTACGGAGGGAACACCGGGGAGCTGTTTTTT.

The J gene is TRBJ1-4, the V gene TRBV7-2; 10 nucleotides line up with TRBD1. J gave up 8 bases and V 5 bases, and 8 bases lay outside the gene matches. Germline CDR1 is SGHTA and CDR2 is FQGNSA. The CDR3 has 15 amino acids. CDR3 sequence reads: CASSVGGTGVEKLFF. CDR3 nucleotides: TGTGCCAGCAGCGTAGGTGGGACAGGGGTCGAAAAACTGTTTTTT.

CDR3 protein: CASSEGLDSYEQYF. CDR3 in DNA: TGTGCCAGCAGTGAGGGTCTGGACAGTTACGAGCAGTACTTC. This rearrangement joins TRBV6-1 to TRBJ2-7; tentatively, D is TRBD1 (6 bases). Trimming left V 3 bases short and J 4 bases short, with 13 bases between. The CDR3 runs 14 residues. Germline values: CDR1 MNHNS, CDR2 SASEGT.

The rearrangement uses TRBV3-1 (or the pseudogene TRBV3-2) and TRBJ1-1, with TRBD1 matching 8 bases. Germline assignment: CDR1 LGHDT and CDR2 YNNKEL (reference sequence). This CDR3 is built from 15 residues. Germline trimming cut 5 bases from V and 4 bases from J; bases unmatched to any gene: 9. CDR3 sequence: CASSATGVGGTEAFF. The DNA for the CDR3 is TGTGCCAGCAGCGCGACAGGGGTTGGAGGCACTGAAGCTTTCTTT.

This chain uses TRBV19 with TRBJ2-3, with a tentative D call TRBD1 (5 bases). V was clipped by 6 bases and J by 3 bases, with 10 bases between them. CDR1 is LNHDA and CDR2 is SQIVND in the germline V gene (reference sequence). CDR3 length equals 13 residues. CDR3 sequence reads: CASRPKGTDTQYF. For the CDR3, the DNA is TGTGCCAGTAGGCCAAAGGGGACAGATACGCAGTATTTT.

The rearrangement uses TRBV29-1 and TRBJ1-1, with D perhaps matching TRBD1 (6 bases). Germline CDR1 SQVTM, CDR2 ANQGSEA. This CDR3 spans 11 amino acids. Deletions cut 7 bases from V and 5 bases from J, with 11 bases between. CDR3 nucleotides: TGCAGCGCGTACAGGGAAACTGAAGCTTTCTTT. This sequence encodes CSAYRETEAFF.

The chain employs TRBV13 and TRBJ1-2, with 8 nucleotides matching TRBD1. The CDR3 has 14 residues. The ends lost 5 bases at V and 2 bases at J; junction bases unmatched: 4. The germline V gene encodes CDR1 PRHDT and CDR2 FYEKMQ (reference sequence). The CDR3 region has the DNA TGTGCCAGCAGCCCTACAGGGGGAAACTATGGCTACACCTTC. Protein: CASSPTGGNYGYTF.

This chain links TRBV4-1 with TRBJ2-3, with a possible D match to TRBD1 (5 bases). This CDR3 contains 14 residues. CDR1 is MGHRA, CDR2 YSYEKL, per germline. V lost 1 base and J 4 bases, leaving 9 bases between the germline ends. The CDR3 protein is CASSQAGLSDTQYF. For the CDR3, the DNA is TGCGCCAGCAGCCAAGCAGGGTTATCAGATACGCAGTATTTT.